This note documents a single T cell receptor beta chain sequence. The antigen remains undetermined. The data derive from a study of Ad26.COV2.S vaccination and SARS-CoV-2 variants. Study-level findings and limits: Measurements of TCR breadth and depth may have given underestimates of the total T cell responses.

The treatment: 15 to 20 received Ad26.COV2.S at low or high dose, single or two shots; about five received placebo; per-sample allocation not given. Sample collection was performed on day 63 after the first vaccine or placebo injection. Generated by immunoSEQ multiplex PCR, the TCRdb table keeps only in-frame clones and is missing some. This sample carries about 460,000 clones, roughly nine tenths of them seen once, and the ten largest clones take 1.5% to 2%. CDR1 is SNHLY, CDR2 FYNNEI, per germline. The CDR3 length is 13 residues. V dropped 7 bases and J dropped 3 bases, with 12 bases sitting between them.

V gene TRBV2 combines with J gene TRBJ1-1, with D tentatively TRBD1 (5 bases). This TCR came from a person between 18 and 65 years old who received the Ad26.COV2.S COVID-19 vaccine or a placebo. The sequencing used peripheral blood, collected in a trial of Ad26.COV2.S vaccine versus placebo. The DNA of the CDR3 is TGTGCCAGCATGAGGCAGGGAGACACTGAAGCTTTCTTT. Translating gives CASMRQGDTEAFF. Complete variable domain (other parts from reference TRBV2 and TRBJ1-1): EPEVTQTPSHQVTQMGQEVILRCVPISNHLYFYWYRQILGQKVEFLVSFYNNEISEKSEIFDDQFSVERPDGSNFTLKIRSTKLEDSAMYFCASMRQGDTEAFFGQGTRLTVV.